The following is a T cell receptor (beta chain) sequence with its context. Antigen: not known. The data stem from a study of blood T cells in healthy people across ages. CDR3 length: 12 amino acids. V was shortened by 5 bases and J by 4 bases, with 8 bases between the two germline ends. The germline V gene has CDR1 SEHNR and CDR2 FQNEAQ (reference sequence). Through a sample-barcoded 5' primer and a J-beta primer mix, a second PCR was run for about 6 to 11 cycles. Each CDR3 protein is one row after TCRdb ran MiXCR on the 5' RACE reads. Of hundreds of thousands of distinct CDR3 sequences in the sample, roughly two fifths were seen once. Study results and limitations: A roughly linear fall in TCR beta diversity per million T cells was seen with increasing age.

Source material: blood. The V call is TRBV7-9, the J call TRBJ1-1; D is unclear. The clonotype was recovered from a woman aged 60-70 years in good health. This chain's CDR3 is CASSREVTEAFF. In nucleotides, the CDR3 is TGTGCCAGCAGCCGGGAGGTCACTGAAGCTTTCTTT.